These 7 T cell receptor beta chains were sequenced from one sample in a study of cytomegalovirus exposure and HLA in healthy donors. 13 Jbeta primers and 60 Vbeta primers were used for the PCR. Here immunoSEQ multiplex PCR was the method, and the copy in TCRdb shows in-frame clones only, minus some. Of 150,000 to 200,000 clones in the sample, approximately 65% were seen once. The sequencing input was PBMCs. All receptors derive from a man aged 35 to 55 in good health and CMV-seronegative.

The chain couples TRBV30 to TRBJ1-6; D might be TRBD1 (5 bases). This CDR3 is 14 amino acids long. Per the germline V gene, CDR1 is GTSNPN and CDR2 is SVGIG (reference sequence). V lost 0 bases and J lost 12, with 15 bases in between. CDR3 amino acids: CAWSVLQGLGPLHF. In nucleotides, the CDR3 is TGTGCCTGGAGTGTACTGCAGGGCCTCGGACCCCTCCACTTT.

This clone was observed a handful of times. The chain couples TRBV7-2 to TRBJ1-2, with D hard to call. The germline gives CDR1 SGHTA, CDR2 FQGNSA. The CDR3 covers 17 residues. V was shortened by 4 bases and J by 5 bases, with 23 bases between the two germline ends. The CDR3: CASSSLSLDLKYYGYTF. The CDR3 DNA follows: TGTGCCAGCAGCTCACTCTCCCTAGATTTAAAGTATTATGGCTACACCTTC.

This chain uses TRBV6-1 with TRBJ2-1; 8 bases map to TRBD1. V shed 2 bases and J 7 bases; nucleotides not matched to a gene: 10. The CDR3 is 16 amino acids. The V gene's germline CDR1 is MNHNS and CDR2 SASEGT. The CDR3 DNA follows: TGTGCCAGCAGTGAAACAGTTACAGGGGGTGGGAATGAGCAGTTCTTC. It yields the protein CASSETVTGGGNEQFF.

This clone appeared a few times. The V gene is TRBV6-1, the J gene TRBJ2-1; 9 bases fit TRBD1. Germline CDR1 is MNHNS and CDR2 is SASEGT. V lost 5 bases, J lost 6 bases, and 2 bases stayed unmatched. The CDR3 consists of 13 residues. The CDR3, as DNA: TGTGCCAGCAGTTTGACAGGGGGCAATGAGCAGTTCTTC. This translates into CASSLTGGNEQFF.

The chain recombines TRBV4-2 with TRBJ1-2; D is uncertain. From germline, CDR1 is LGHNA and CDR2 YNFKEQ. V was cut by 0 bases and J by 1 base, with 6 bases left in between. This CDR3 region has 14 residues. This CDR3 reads CASSQDPVNYGYTF. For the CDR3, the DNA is TGTGCCAGCAGCCAAGATCCAGTTAACTATGGCTACACCTTC.

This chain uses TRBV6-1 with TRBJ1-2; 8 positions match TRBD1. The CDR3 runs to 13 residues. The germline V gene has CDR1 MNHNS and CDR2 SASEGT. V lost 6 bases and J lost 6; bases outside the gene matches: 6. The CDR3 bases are TGTGCCAGCAGCTTGGACAGGGATGATGGCTACACCTTC. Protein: CASSLDRDDGYTF.

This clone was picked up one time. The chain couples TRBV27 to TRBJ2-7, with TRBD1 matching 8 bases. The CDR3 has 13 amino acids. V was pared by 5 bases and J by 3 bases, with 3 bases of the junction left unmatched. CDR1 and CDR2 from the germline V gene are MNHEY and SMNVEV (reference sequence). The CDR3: CASSATGGYEQYF. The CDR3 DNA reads TGTGCCAGCAGTGCAACAGGGGGCTACGAGCAGTACTTC.